The 29 T cell receptor beta chains in this list originate from one sample, sequenced in a study of early T cells in non-severe SARS-CoV-2 infection. TCRdb re-analysed the 5' RACE reads in MiXCR, keeping a single row per CDR3 protein. The sample contains 88,000 or so distinct CDR3 sequences, about 15% of which appear only once. Sequencing input: whole blood. All receptors derive from an adult who was a healthcare worker with PCR-confirmed SARS-CoV-2 infection or an uninfected control (not recorded which).

This chain links TRBV4-3 with TRBJ2-7, with 10 positions matching TRBD2. Trimming took 0 bases from V and 5 from J; bases not matched to a gene: 7. Germline CDR1 reads LGHNA; CDR2 reads YSLEER. The CDR3 covers 16 residues. CDR3 amino acids: CASSQDQAGGKNEQYF. The CDR3, as DNA: TGCGCCAGCAGCCAAGACCAAGCGGGAGGGAAGAACGAGCAGTACTTC.

This clonotype qualifies as medium-sized. The chain couples TRBV20-1 to TRBJ1-5, with D tentatively TRBD1 (5 bases). The CDR3 consists of 14 residues. Germline loops: CDR1 DFQATT, CDR2 SNEGSKA (reference sequence). Trimming took 0 bases from V and 4 from J, leaving 10 bases between them. CDR3 amino acids: CSARDRQGNQPQHF. The CDR3 DNA reads TGCAGTGCTAGAGATAGGCAGGGTAATCAGCCCCAGCATTTT.

This sequence joins TRBV9 and TRBJ2-2, with D perhaps assigned TRBD1 or TRBD2 (5 bases each). Trimming removed 4 bases at V and 0 bases at J, with 13 bases between. Germline CDR1 is SGDLS and CDR2 is YYNGEE. CDR3 size: 16 residues. This CDR3 reads CASSPRLGANTGELFF. CDR3 nucleotide sequence: TGTGCCAGCAGCCCCCGGCTGGGGGCGAACACCGGGGAGCTGTTTTTT.

The chain uses TRBV29-1 and TRBJ1-1; no clear D gene. The CDR3 contains 12 residues. V dropped 1 base and J dropped 11 bases, with 14 bases sitting between them. The germline gives CDR1 SQVTM, CDR2 ANQGSEA. CDR3 DNA: TGCAGCGTTGAAGCTATCCAGAAACCGGCTTTCTTT. Translated: CSVEAIQKPAFF. The whole variable domain, filled in from reference TRBV29-1 and TRBJ1-1, reads SAVISQKPSRDICQRGTSLTIQCQVDSQVTMMFWYRQQPGQSLTLIATANQGSEATYESGFVIDKFPISRPNLTFSTLTVSNMSPEDSSIYLCSVEAIQKPAFFGQGTRLTVV.

J is TRBJ2-5 and V is TRBV12-3 or TRBV12-4; 7 bases agree with TRBD2. The CDR3 covers 13 residues. Trimming at V came to 6 bases and at J to 5 bases, leaving 6 bases not matched to a gene. The CDR3 sequence is CASRGGGPETQYF. The CDR3, as DNA: TGTGCCAGCAGGGGGGGAGGGCCGGAGACCCAGTACTTC.

The rearrangement joins TRBV2 to TRBJ1-2, with D possibly TRBD1 on 5 matching bases. Trimming removed 4 bases at V and 4 bases at J, with 7 bases between. CDR3 length equals 12 residues. Germline V gene data show CDR1 as SNHLY and CDR2 as FYNNEI. This CDR3 reads CASSGDSYGYTF. CDR3 nucleotide sequence: TGTGCCAGCAGTGGAGACAGCTATGGCTACACCTTC.

The chain joins TRBV6-5 to TRBJ2-1; the D is unclear. Deletions cut 1 base from V and 8 bases from J, with 21 bases between. There are 17 residues in the CDR3. In germline, CDR1 is MNHEY, CDR2 SVGAGI. CDR3 amino acids: CASSYYPRLPMSDEQFF. CDR3 sequence (DNA): TGTGCCAGCAGTTACTACCCTAGACTGCCTATGAGCGATGAGCAGTTCTTC.

This clonotype was recorded a few times. The chain couples TRBV19 to TRBJ2-3; tentatively, D is TRBD1 (6 bases). The germline CDR1 and CDR2 sequences are LNHDA and SQIVND (reference sequence). V lost 3 bases and J lost 6, with 10 bases in between. The CDR3 has 13 amino acids. As DNA, the CDR3 is TGTGCCAGTAGTATGGCAGGGGCCGATACGCAGTATTTT. It translates to CASSMAGADTQYF.

In this sample, this clonotype turned up many times. The genes are TRBV10-1 and TRBJ2-7; 7 bases fit TRBD2. V shed 6 bases and J 12 bases; nucleotides not matched to a gene: 11. Per germline, CDR1 WNHNN and CDR2 SYGVQD (reference sequence). The CDR3 length is 12 residues. The CDR3 here is CASRDTGTILYF. CDR3 DNA: TGCGCCAGCAGGGACACCGGGACTATCTTGTACTTC.

This clonotype has a handful of counts. The chain uses TRBV4-2 and TRBJ2-7; no firm D call. Germline V CDR1 and CDR2: LGHNA, YNFKEQ. Trimming left V 0 bases short and J 6 bases short, with 18 bases between. This CDR3 region has 16 residues. The CDR3 protein is CASSQDSASVGAEQYF. The CDR3 bases are TGTGCCAGCAGCCAAGATTCGGCGTCGGTAGGCGCCGAGCAGTACTTC.

The V call is TRBV28, the J call TRBJ2-7; 10 bases match TRBD2. The CDR3 has 15 residues. Germline V gene lookup returns CDR1 MDHEN and CDR2 SYDVKM. V lost 5 bases to trimming and J lost 4 bases; unmatched junction nucleotides: 8. CDR3: CASSPLAGGGYEQYF. CDR3 nucleotide sequence: TGTGCCAGCAGTCCATTAGCGGGAGGTGGTTACGAGCAGTACTTC. The entire variable domain, with the rest obtained from reference TRBV28 and TRBJ2-7, is as follows: DVKVTQSSRYLVKRTGEKVFLECVQDMDHENMFWYRQDPGLGLRLIYFSYDVKMKEKGDIPEGYSVSREKKERFSLILESASTNQTSMYLCASSPLAGGGYEQYFGPGTRLTVT.

This clonotype was counted between two and nine times. The V and J genes are TRBV7-2 and TRBJ2-7, with 8 bases aligning to TRBD1. Unmatched junction bases numbered 11, after V lost 4 bases and J lost 6 bases. This CDR3 spans 15 amino acids. Germline CDR1 and CDR2: SGHTA and FQGNSA. The CDR3 DNA reads TGTGCCAGCAGCTCTCAAGTCAGGGGGCCGACCGAGCAGTACTTC. Its protein product is CASSSQVRGPTEQYF.

The chain uses TRBV7-9 and TRBJ1-3; D remains unclear. Germline V gene data show CDR1 as SEHNR and CDR2 as FQNEAQ (reference sequence). Trimming pared 1 base from V and 7 bases from J, leaving 14 bases between. The CDR3 spans 15 residues. The CDR3 DNA sequence: TGTGCCAGCAGCTTAGGTTGGGCCCAACGGAACACCATATATTTT. Translated, it gives CASSLGWAQRNTIYF.

This clonotype was seen a handful of times. This chain uses TRBV27 with TRBJ2-7; D may be TRBD2 (6 bases). Trimming removed 3 bases at V and 2 bases at J, with 11 bases between. The germline gives CDR1 MNHEY, CDR2 SMNVEV (reference sequence). The CDR3 is 14 residues long. The CDR3: CASSFGRGPYEQYF. The CDR3, as DNA: TGTGCCAGCAGTTTTGGGCGGGGCCCCTACGAGCAGTACTTC.

V is TRBV28 and J is TRBJ2-7; D remains unclear. There are 13 residues in the CDR3. V was shortened by 7 bases and J by 3 bases, with 13 bases between the two germline ends. CDR1 and CDR2 from the germline V gene are MDHEN and SYDVKM. As DNA, the CDR3 is TGTGCCAGCAACACCGGGTATTTCTACGAGCAGTACTTC. Encoded protein: CASNTGYFYEQYF.

The CDR3 protein is CATSDSQYNEQFF. CDR3 in DNA: TGTGCCACCAGTGATAGCCAGTACAATGAGCAGTTCTTC. This chain connects TRBV24-1 to TRBJ2-1; D remains unclear. Per germline, CDR1 KGHDR and CDR2 SFDVKD. There are 13 residues in the CDR3. With 3 bases removed from V and 4 bases from J, the gap between germline ends came to 6 bases.

This clonotype was picked up a small number of times. CDR3 in amino acids: CASSETYPGPWDYGYTF. The CDR3 coding sequence is TGTGCCAGCAGTGAAACATATCCGGGCCCCTGGGACTATGGCTACACCTTC. The rearrangement uses TRBV6-1 and TRBJ1-2; D is uncertain. Trimming took 2 bases from V and 3 from J, leaving 19 bases between them. CDR1 and CDR2 from the germline V gene are MNHNS and SASEGT. CDR3 size: 17 residues.

V and J are TRBV6-1 and TRBJ2-6; D is unclear. This CDR3 is built from 14 residues. The germline V gene encodes CDR1 MNHNS and CDR2 SASEGT. Trimming removed 3 bases at V and 0 bases at J, with 3 bases between. DNA for the CDR3: TGTGCCAGCAGTGATTACTCTGGGGCCAACGTCCTGACTTTC. Translation: CASSDYSGANVLTF.

This clonotype appeared many times. The rearrangement joins TRBV10-3 to TRBJ2-7; D is ambiguous. Germline V gene sequence: CDR1 ENHRY, CDR2 SYGVKD. The CDR3 length is 17 residues. V was clipped by 2 bases and J by 1 base, with 18 bases between them. In nucleotides, the CDR3 is TGTGCCATCAGTGAGACCCCTTTCCGCGAGTCGTCCTACGAGCAGTACTTC. Protein: CAISETPFRESSYEQYF.

The chain recombines TRBV6-5 with TRBJ1-2; 10 nucleotides align to TRBD1. Per the germline V gene, CDR1 is MNHEY and CDR2 is SVGAGI. Trimming took 9 bases from V and 5 from J; bases not matched to a gene: 6. The CDR3 is 13 amino acids. Here the CDR3 DNA reads TGTGCCAGTTTTCGGGACAGGGGATATGGCTACACCTTC. Translation gives CASFRDRGYGYTF.

There are a few counts of this clonotype. The gene calls are TRBV6-2 or TRBV6-3 and TRBJ2-5; D uncertain. V dropped 0 bases and J dropped 5 bases, with 4 bases sitting between them. This CDR3 spans 12 amino acids. Germline loops: CDR1 MNHEY, CDR2 SVGEGT. The DNA of the CDR3 is TGTGCCAGCAGTTACTCCTTGGAGACCCAGTACTTC. It translates to CASSYSLETQYF.

In this sample, this clonotype turned up a few times. This rearrangement joins TRBV12-3 or TRBV12-4 to TRBJ2-7; 10 nucleotides line up with TRBD1. The CDR3 is made up of 14 amino acids. Trimming cost V 5 bases and J 7 bases; bases outside gene matches: 8. The CDR3 coding sequence is TGTGCCAGCAGTCCCGGGACAGGGGCGAGAGAGCAGTACTTC. Its protein product is CASSPGTGAREQYF.

The sample holds a few counts of this clonotype. The chain combines TRBV7-2 with TRBJ2-3, with D hard to call. Germline lookup yields CDR1 SGHTA and CDR2 FQGNSA. The CDR3 covers 11 residues. V was pared by 4 bases and J by 7 bases, with 6 bases between. CDR3 residues: CASSYRNTQYF. The CDR3 DNA reads as TGTGCCAGCAGCTATAGAAATACGCAGTATTTT.

This clonotype was counted ten times or more. The CDR3 sequence is CASSVAGPGEQYF. CDR3 coding DNA: TGTGCCAGTAGTGTGGCAGGGCCGGGCGAGCAGTACTTC. The gene calls are TRBV19 and TRBJ2-7, with a possible D match to TRBD1 (5 bases). V was cut by 5 bases and J by 6 bases, with 14 bases left in between. Germline V gene lookup returns CDR1 LNHDA and CDR2 SQIVND (reference sequence). The CDR3 totals 13 residues. The whole variable domain, remainder taken from reference TRBV19 and TRBJ2-7, is DGGITQSPKYLFRKEGQNVTLSCEQNLNHDAMYWYRQDPGQGLRLIYYSQIVNDFQKGDIAEGYSVSREKKESFPLTVTSAQKNPTAFYLCASSVAGPGEQYFGPGTRLTVT.

There are many counts of this clonotype. The V call is TRBV28, the J call TRBJ2-3; D remains ambiguous. CDR1 and CDR2 (germline): MDHEN, SYDVKM. The CDR3 totals 14 residues. The germline V and J ends were trimmed by 3 bases and 5 bases, with 12 bases remaining between them. The CDR3 sequence is CASSFRASGDTQYF. The CDR3 DNA reads as TGTGCCAGCAGTTTTCGAGCGTCAGGAGATACGCAGTATTTT. Looking up the rest from reference TRBV28 and TRBJ2-3 gives the full variable domain: DVKVTQSSRYLVKRTGEKVFLECVQDMDHENMFWYRQDPGLGLRLIYFSYDVKMKEKGDIPEGYSVSREKKERFSLILESASTNQTSMYLCASSFRASGDTQYFGPGTRLTVL.

This clonotype was seen only a few times. The CDR3 reads CASSSYGLAEYNEQFF. The DNA of the CDR3 is TGCGCCAGCAGCTCCTATGGGCTAGCGGAATACAATGAGCAGTTCTTC. The V and J genes are TRBV5-1 and TRBJ2-1; the match to TRBD2 covers 7 bases. CDR3 size: 16 residues. The V gene end was trimmed by 3 bases and the J gene end by 4 bases; junction bases not matched to a gene: 10. Per germline, CDR1 SGHRS and CDR2 YFSETQ.

The V call is TRBV6-5, the J call TRBJ2-2; no firm D call. V lost 6 bases to trimming and J lost 6 bases, with 23 bases between them. This CDR3 has 17 amino acids. In germline, CDR1 is MNHEY, CDR2 SVGAGI. For the CDR3, the DNA is TGTGCCAGCAGACAAACTCCTGTAGATTTTTGGCCCGGGGAGCTGTTTTTT. This codes for CASRQTPVDFWPGELFF.

J is TRBJ2-1 and V is TRBV10-2; D is unclear. Germline V lookup: CDR1 WSHSY, CDR2 SAAADI. CDR3 length: 13 residues. Trimming removed 3 bases at V and 6 bases at J, with 9 bases between. In DNA form, the CDR3 reads TGCGCCAGCAGTGAAGCCCAGAGCAATGAGCAGTTCTTC. Translating it yields CASSEAQSNEQFF.

In its sample, this clonotype was seen a few times. This rearrangement joins TRBV9 to TRBJ1-1, with 7 nucleotides matching TRBD1. The germline gives CDR1 SGDLS, CDR2 YYNGEE. This CDR3 region has 14 residues. V shed 4 bases, J shed 5 bases, and the junction held 8 bases outside the gene matches. CDR3 sequence (DNA): TGTGCCAGCAGCCAGACAGGGACGGGGACTGAAGCTTTCTTT. Translating gives CASSQTGTGTEAFF.